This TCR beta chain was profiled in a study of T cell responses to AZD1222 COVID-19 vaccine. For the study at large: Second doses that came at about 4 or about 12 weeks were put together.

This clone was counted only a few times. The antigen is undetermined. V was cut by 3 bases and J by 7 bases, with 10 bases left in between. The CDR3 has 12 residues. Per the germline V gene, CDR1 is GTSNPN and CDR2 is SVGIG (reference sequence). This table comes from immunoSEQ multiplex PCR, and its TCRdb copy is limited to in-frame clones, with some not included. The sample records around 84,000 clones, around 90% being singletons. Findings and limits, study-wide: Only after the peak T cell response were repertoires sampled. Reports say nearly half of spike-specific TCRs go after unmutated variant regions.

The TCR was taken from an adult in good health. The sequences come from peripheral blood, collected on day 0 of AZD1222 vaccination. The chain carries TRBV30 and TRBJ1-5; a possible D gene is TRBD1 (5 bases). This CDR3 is CAWRDTGQPQHF. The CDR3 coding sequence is TGTGCCTGGAGGGACACGGGCCAGCCCCAGCATTTT.